This T cell receptor beta chain was retrieved from a study of blood T cell repertoires in COVID-19. On the study more broadly: T cells, B-cell-depleted T cells, or PBMCs supplied cDNA or gDNA.

Using immunoSEQ multiplex PCR, the repertoire was profiled, and TCRdb retains in-frame clones only, with some absent. Of more than 150,000 clones in the sample, roughly 86% were seen once. The CDR3 is made up of 13 amino acids. Per the germline V gene, CDR1 is KGHSH and CDR2 is LQKENI. V was trimmed by 1 base and J by 3 bases, leaving 6 bases between them. This TCR came from a man aged 50 to 59 with active or convalescent COVID-19. The sequenced sample was peripheral blood. This sequence joins TRBV18 and TRBJ1-1; the D gene is possibly TRBD1 (5 bases). CDR3 nucleotides: TGTGCCAGCTCACCACAGGGGTACACTGAAGCTTTCTTT. This sequence encodes CASSPQGYTEAFF.